This T cell receptor beta chain comes out of a study of T cell changes during pregnancy in multiple sclerosis. Sequencing used immunoSEQ multiplex PCR; TCRdb keeps in-frame clones, though not all of them. The data contain some 61,000 clones, about 90% of them singletons. The CDR3 extends over 16 amino acids. Germline-derived CDR1 and CDR2 are SEHNR and FQNEAQ (reference sequence). The V segment lost 5 bases and the J segment 10 bases; nucleotides outside the gene matches: 13. The material sequenced was peripheral blood, taken in the second trimester of pregnancy. The clonotype was recovered from a female donor with multiple sclerosis, enrolled in a pregnancy study. This chain uses TRBV7-9 with TRBJ2-1, with 11 bases identical to TRBD1. The CDR3 reads CASSRSGTGGLREQFF. CDR3 in DNA: TGTGCCAGCAGCCGATCCGGGACAGGGGGTCTACGGGAGCAGTTCTTC. The whole variable domain, filled in from reference TRBV7-9 and TRBJ2-1, reads DTGVSQNPRHKITKRGQNVTFRCDPISEHNRLYWYRQTLGQGPEFLTYFQNEAQLEKSRLLSDRFSAERPKGSFSTLEIQRTEQGDSAMYLCASSRSGTGGLREQFFGPGTRLTVL.